This T cell receptor beta chain was recovered during a study of blood T cell repertoires in COVID-19. Study details: Sites in the United States, Italy and Spain provided acute and convalescent COVID-19 samples. PBMCs, B-cell-depleted T cells, or T cells provided the cDNA or gDNA that made up the material.

Those enrolled in Seattle joined during active infection and were followed longitudinally afterward. Trimming cost V 0 bases and J 5 bases; bases outside gene matches: 6. Germline CDR1 and CDR2: SGDLS and YYNGEE. This CDR3 comprises 15 residues. In the original processing: Amplification from reference gene primers served as the basis for estimated nucleated cell counts. Profiled with immunoSEQ multiplex PCR; TCRdb holds only in-frame clones, not every one. V, J and clone size derive from that table, while D and trimming were established from the DNA sequence. The table lists approximately 290,000 clones, about 85% of them singletons.

The rearrangement links TRBV9 to TRBJ2-5; TRBD2 aligns across 8 bases. Material for sequencing was peripheral blood. The clonotype originates from a human donor with COVID-19, enrolled during active disease. The donor label of this sample is uncertain. For the CDR3, the DNA is TGTGCCAGCAGCGTAGACCCGGGAGGGGGTGAGACCCAGTACTTC. This gives the protein CASSVDPGGGETQYF.